This T cell receptor (beta chain) was obtained from a study of OX40 agonist ivuxolimab in advanced cancers. Study overall: Mean age approximately 55 years, range about 23 to 85; 82.7% male. Notes on the study in general: Researchers report that CD8+ T cells had, on average, more expanded clones than CD4+.

The CDR3 contains 15 residues. CDR1 and CDR2 (germline): SGHRS, YFSETQ. Trimming removed 0 bases at V and 8 bases at J, with 14 bases between. Note on this clone: Its matching antigen is unknown.

Some clones are missing from TCRdb's copy, which holds only in-frame ones; the method was immunoSEQ multiplex PCR. The sample records more than 50,000 clones, roughly 82% being singletons. The chain recombines TRBV5-1 with TRBJ1-4, with D maybe TRBD1 (6 bases). The receptor was isolated from an adult with an advanced solid tumor such as melanoma, head and neck, liver or kidney cancer. The sample here was CD4+ or CD8+ T cells sorted from blood, taken in a trial of the OX40 agonist ivuxolimab. In DNA, the CDR3 is TGCGCCAGCAGCTTGGCCCCAGGGGTAAACGAAAAACTGTTTTTT. This sequence encodes CASSLAPGVNEKLFF.